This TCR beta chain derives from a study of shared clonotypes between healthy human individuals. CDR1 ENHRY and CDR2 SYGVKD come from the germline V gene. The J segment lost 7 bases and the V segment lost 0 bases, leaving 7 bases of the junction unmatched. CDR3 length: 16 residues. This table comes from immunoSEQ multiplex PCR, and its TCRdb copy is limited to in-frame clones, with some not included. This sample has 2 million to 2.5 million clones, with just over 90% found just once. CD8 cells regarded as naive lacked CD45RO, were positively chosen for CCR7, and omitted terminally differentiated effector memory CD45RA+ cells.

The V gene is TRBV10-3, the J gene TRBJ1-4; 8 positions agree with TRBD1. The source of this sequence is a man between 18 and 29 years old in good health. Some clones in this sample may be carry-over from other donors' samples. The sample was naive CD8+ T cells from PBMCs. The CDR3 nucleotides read TGTGCCATCAGTGAGTCGACGCGCGGACAGGGTGAAAAACTGTTTTTT. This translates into CAISESTRGQGEKLFF.